This entry lists 4 T cell receptor beta chains sequenced from one sample in a study of blood T cell repertoires in COVID-19. TCRdb keeps only in-frame clones here, not all; method: immunoSEQ multiplex PCR. This table has about 15,000 clones, 70% to 90% appearing once. The sequencing sample was made of peripheral blood. Receptors originate from a woman of 80 years or more with COVID-19, enrolled during active disease.

V is TRBV7-2 and J is TRBJ2-7, with TRBD2 matching over 8 bases. The germline V gene encodes CDR1 SGHTA and CDR2 FQGNSA. With 1 base clipped from V and 7 bases from J, the junction kept 9 bases outside the gene matches. The CDR3 consists of 15 residues. The CDR3 loop reads CASSLVRGGTNEQYF. CDR3 nucleotide sequence: TGTGCCAGCAGCTTAGTCCGGGGGGGAACAAATGAGCAGTACTTC.

The count of this clone is one. The chain links TRBV5-1 to TRBJ2-1; 7 bases match TRBD2. Germline values: CDR1 SGHRS, CDR2 YFSETQ. V gave up 0 bases and J gave up 0 bases; unmatched junction bases: 3. This CDR3 spans 16 amino acids. CDR3 nucleotides: TGCGCCAGCAGCTTGGGAGGCGGGAGCTCCTACAATGAGCAGTTCTTC. Encoded protein: CASSLGGGSSYNEQFF.

The rearrangement joins TRBV6-5 to TRBJ2-7; TRBD2 aligns across 8 bases. V shed 4 bases and J 3 bases; nucleotides not matched to a gene: 8. Germline CDR1 MNHEY, CDR2 SVGAGI. The CDR3 length is 15 residues. In DNA form, the CDR3 reads TGTGCCAGCAGTTCCGGGACTAGATCACACTACGAGCAGTACTTC. Its protein product is CASSSGTRSHYEQYF.

This chain links TRBV7-3 with TRBJ1-1; TRBD1 aligns across 8 bases. V lost 4 bases and J lost 1; bases outside the gene matches: 2. The CDR3 runs 14 residues. CDR1 and CDR2 (germline): SGHTA, FQGTGA. Here the CDR3 DNA reads TGTGCCAGCAGCTCCACAGGGGGGAACACTGAAGCTTTCTTT. It encodes CASSSTGGNTEAFF.